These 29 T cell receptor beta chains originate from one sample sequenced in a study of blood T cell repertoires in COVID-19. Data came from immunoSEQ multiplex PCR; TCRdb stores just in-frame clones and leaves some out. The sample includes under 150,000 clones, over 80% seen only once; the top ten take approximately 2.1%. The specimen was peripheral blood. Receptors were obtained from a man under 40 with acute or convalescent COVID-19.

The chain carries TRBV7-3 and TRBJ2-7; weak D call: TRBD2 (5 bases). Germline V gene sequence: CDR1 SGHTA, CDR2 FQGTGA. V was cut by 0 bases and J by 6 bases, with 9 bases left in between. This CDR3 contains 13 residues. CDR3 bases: TGTGCCAGCAGCTTAACTTTGGACTCCGAGCAGTACTTC. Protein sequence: CASSLTLDSEQYF.

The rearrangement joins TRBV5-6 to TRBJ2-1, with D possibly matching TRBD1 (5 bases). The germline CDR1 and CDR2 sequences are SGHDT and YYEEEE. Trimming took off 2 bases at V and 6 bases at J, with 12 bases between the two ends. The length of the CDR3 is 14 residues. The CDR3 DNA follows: TGTGCCAGCAGCTTTGGCAGGGTGAGCAATGAGCAGTTCTTC. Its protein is CASSFGRVSNEQFF. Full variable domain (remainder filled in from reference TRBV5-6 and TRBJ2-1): DAGVTQSPTHLIKTRGQQVTLRCSPKSGHDTVSWYQQALGQGPQFIFQYYEEEERQRGNFPDRFSGHQFPNYSSELNVNALLLGDSALYLCASSFGRVSNEQFFGPGTRLTVL.

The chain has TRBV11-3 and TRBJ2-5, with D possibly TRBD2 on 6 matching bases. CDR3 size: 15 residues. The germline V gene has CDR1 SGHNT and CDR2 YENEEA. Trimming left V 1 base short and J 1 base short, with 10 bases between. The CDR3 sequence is CASSLGGTGQETQYF. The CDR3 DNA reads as TGTGCCAGCAGCTTAGGGGGGACTGGCCAAGAGACCCAGTACTTC.

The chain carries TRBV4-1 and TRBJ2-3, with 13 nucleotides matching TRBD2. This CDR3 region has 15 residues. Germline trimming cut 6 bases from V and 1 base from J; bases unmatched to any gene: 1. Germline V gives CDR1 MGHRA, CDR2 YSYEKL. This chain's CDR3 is CASSGLAGGTDTQYF. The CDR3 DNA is TGCGCCAGCAGTGGACTAGCGGGGGGCACAGATACGCAGTATTTT.

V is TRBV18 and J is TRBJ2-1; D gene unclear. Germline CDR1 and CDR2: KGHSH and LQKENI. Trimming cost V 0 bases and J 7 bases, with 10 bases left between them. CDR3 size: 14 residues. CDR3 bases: TGTGCCAGCTCACCACCGCTTTCCGGGAATGAGCAGTTCTTC. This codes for CASSPPLSGNEQFF.

CDR3 DNA sequence: TGTGCCAGCAGCTACCCAAGGGCTAGCGGGACAAATGAGCAGTTCTTC. It encodes CASSYPRASGTNEQFF. V gene TRBV9 combines with J gene TRBJ2-1, with 9 bases fitting TRBD2. The CDR3 extends over 16 amino acids. The V gene's germline CDR1 is SGDLS and CDR2 YYNGEE. J gave up 7 bases and V 4 bases, and 12 bases lay outside the gene matches.

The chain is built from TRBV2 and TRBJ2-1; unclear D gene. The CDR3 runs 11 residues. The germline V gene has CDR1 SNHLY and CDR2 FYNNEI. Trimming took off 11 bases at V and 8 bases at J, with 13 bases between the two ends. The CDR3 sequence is CAASRSYEQFF. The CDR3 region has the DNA TGTGCCGCCTCTCGGAGTTATGAGCAGTTCTTC.

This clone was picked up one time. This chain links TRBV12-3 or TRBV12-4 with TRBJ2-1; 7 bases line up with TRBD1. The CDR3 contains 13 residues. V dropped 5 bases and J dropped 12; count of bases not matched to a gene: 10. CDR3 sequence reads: CASSLTSRDRQFF. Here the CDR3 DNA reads TGTGCCAGCAGTCTTACCTCTCGGGACAGGCAGTTCTTC.

CDR3 protein: CASSWTQTNYGYTF. The CDR3 nucleotides are TGTGCCAGCAGCTGGACACAAACCAACTATGGCTACACCTTC. The rearrangement joins TRBV5-8 to TRBJ1-2; D may be TRBD1 (5 bases). The CDR3 has 14 amino acids. V lost 3 bases to trimming and J lost 2 bases, with 11 bases between them. Germline V gene data show CDR1 as SGHTS and CDR2 as YDEGEE.

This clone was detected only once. CDR3 bases: TGTGCCAGCAGCTCCGTTGGTGGGGCGGGGACGGATAACGAGCAGTACTTC. Its protein is CASSSVGGAGTDNEQYF. The V call is TRBV5-6, the J call TRBJ2-7; maybe TRBD2 (6 bases). Trimming shortened V by 3 bases and J by 5 bases, and 24 bases separated the two germline ends. Germline-derived CDR1 and CDR2 are SGHDT and YYEEEE. The CDR3 runs 17 residues.

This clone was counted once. CDR3 DNA: TGTGCCAGCAGCCAATTGCGGGGGGGCTCCTACGAGCAGTACTTC. This encodes CASSQLRGGSYEQYF. The genes are TRBV3-1 (or the pseudogene TRBV3-2) and TRBJ2-7; 9 bases line up with TRBD2. The V segment lost 2 bases and the J segment 0 bases; nucleotides outside the gene matches: 2. CDR1 and CDR2 from the germline V gene are LGHDT and YNNKEL (reference sequence). The CDR3 is 15 amino acids.

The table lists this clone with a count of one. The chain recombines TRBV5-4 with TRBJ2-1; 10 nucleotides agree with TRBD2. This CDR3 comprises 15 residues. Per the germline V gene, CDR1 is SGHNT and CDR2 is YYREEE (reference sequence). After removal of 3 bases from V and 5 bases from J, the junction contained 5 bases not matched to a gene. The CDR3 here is CASSSSGGVNNEQFF. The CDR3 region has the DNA TGTGCCAGCAGCTCAAGCGGGGGGGTCAACAATGAGCAGTTCTTC.

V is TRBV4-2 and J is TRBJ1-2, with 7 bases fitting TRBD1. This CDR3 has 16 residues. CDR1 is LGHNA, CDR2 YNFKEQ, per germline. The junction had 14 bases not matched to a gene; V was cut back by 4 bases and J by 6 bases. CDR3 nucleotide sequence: TGTGCCAGCAGCCCGAGGGACAGCGCGGGGATCCATGGCTACACCTTC. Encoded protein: CASSPRDSAGIHGYTF.

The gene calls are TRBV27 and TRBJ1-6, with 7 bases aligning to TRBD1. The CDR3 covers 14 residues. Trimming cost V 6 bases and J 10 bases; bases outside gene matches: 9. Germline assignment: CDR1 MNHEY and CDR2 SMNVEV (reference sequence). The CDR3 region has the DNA TGTGCCAGCAGCCTAGACAGGGTTGGATCACCCCTCCACTTT. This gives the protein CASSLDRVGSPLHF.

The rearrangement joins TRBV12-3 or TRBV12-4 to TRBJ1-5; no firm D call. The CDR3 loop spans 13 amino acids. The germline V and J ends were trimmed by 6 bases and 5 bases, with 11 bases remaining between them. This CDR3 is CASRGAWDQPQHF. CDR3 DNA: TGTGCCAGCAGGGGCGCGTGGGATCAGCCCCAGCATTTT.

This CDR3 reads CASISDSLANEKLFF. The CDR3 DNA reads TGTGCCAGCATCTCTGACAGTCTTGCTAATGAAAAACTGTTTTTT. V is TRBV4-2 and J is TRBJ1-4; D may be TRBD1 (5 bases). CDR1 and CDR2 (germline): LGHNA, YNFKEQ. This CDR3 region has 15 residues. The V end lost 7 bases, the J end lost 3 bases, and 15 bases lay between the germline ends.

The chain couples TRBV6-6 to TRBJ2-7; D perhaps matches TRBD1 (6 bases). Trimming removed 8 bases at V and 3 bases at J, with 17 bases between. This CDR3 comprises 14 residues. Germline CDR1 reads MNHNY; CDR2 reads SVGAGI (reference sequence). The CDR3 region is CASGGTGFIYEQYF. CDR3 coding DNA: TGTGCCAGCGGAGGTACAGGGTTCATCTACGAGCAGTACTTC.

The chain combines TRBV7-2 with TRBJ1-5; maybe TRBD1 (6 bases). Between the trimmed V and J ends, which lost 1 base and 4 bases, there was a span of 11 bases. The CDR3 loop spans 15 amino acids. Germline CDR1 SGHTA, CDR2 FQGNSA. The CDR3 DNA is TGTGCCAGCAGCTTAGAGACAGGTCGGAATCAGCCCCAGCATTTT. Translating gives CASSLETGRNQPQHF.

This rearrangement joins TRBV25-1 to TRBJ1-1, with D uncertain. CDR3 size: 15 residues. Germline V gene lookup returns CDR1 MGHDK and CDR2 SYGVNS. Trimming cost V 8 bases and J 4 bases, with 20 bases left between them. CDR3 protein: CASSPTRLESTEAFF. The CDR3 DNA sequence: TGTGCCAGCTCGCCCACCCGGTTAGAGTCCACTGAAGCTTTCTTT.

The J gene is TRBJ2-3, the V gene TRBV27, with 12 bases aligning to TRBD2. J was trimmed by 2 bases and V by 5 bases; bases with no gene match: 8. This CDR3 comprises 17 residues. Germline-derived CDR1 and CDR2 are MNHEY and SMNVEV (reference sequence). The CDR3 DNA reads TGTGCCAGCAGTCCAAATGGACTAGCGGGGCCCACAGATACGCAGTATTTT. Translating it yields CASSPNGLAGPTDTQYF.

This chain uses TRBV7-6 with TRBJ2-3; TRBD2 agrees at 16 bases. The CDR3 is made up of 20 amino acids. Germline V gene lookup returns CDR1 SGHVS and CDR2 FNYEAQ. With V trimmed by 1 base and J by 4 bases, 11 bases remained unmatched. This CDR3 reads CASSLGSGTSGRAVSDTQYF. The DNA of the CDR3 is TGTGCCAGCAGCTTAGGATCCGGGACTAGCGGGAGGGCCGTGTCAGATACGCAGTATTTT.

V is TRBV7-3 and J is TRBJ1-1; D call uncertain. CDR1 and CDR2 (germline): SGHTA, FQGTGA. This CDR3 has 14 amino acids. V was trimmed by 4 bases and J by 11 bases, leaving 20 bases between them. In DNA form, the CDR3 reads TGTGCCAGCAGCTCCCATTACTCAGGAACCTCGGCTTTCTTT. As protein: CASSSHYSGTSAFF.

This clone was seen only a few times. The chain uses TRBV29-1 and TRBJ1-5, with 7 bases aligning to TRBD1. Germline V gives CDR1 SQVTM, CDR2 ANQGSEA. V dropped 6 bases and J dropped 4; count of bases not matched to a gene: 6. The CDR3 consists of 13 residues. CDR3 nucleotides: TGCAGCGTCGGGGACAGCCAGAATCAGCCCCAGCATTTT. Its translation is CSVGDSQNQPQHF.

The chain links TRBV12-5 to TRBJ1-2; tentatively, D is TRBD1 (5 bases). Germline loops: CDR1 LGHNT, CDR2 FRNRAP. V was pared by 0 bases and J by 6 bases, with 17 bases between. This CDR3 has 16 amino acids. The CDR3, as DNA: TGTGCTAGTGGTTTGGTACCCGGACACACGGGGGATGGCTACACCTTC. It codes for CASGLVPGHTGDGYTF.

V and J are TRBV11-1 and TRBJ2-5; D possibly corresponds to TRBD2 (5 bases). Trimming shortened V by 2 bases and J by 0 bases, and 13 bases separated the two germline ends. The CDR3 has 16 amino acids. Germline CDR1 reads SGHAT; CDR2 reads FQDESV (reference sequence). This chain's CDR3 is CASSLRRRRDQETQYF. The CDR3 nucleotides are TGTGCCAGCAGCTTACGTCGACGGCGGGACCAAGAGACCCAGTACTTC.

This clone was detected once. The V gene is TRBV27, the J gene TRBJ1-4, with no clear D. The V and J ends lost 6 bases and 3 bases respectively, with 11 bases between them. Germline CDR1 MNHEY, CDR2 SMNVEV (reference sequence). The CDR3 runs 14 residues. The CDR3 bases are TGTGCCAGCAGAGAAATCGGGGCTAATGAAAAACTGTTTTTT. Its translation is CASREIGANEKLFF.

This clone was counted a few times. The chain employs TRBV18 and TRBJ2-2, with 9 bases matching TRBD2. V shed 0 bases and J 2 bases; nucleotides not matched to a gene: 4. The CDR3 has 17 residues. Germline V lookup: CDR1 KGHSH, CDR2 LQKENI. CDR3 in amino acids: CASSPPRGGANTGELFF. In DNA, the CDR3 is TGTGCCAGCTCACCACCGCGCGGGGGGGCCAACACCGGGGAGCTGTTTTTT.

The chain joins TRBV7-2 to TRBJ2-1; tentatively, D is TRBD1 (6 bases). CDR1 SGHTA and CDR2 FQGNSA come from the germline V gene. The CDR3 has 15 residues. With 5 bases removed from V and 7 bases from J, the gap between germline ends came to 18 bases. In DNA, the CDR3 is TGTGCCAGCAGCGCCGGCTGGGGGCCCGGTAATGAGCAGTTCTTC. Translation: CASSAGWGPGNEQFF.

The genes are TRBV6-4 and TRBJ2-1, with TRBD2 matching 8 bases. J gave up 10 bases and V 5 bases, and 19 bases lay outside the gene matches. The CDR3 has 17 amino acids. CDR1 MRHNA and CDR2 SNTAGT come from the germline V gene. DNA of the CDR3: TGTGCCAGCAGTTTGACTTTGGCGCTAGCGGGTAACAGCGAGCAGTTCTTC. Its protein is CASSLTLALAGNSEQFF.